This is a list of T cell receptor beta chains from one sample in a study of T-cell reconstitution after alpha-beta-depleted transplantation in children. TCRdb called the PCR reads again in MiXCR, with one record for every CDR3 protein. This sample has around 600,000 distinct CDR3 sequences, with under 12% found just once. This material consisted of PBMCs from the stem cell graft donor, taken from the stem cell graft. The receptors shown here come from a human donor who donated a stem cell graft to a child with acute myeloid leukemia. The CDR3 runs from the conserved cysteine through the conserved F or W. A D gene is named only where the DNA matches it firmly. Size is omitted from some rows. Given values are once, few, many or a class for expanded clones.

clone_size	v_call	d_call	j_call	cdr3_nt	cdr3_aa
few	TRBV10-3	-	TRBJ2-1	TGTGCCATCAGTGAGGACAATGAGCAGTTCTTC	CAISEDNEQFF
many	TRBV12-3/TRBV12-4	-	TRBJ1-2	TGTGCCAGCAGTTTGGTTAATCGGCGGAACTATGGCTACACCTTC	CASSLVNRRNYGYTF
few	TRBV6-2/TRBV6-3	-	TRBJ1-5	TGTGCCAGCAGTTTACCCGTCGGGACAACGAATCAGCCCCAGCATTTT	CASSLPVGTTNQPQHF
-	TRBV7-2	TRBD2	TRBJ2-5	TGTGCCAGCAGCCCCTCCGCTAGCGGGAGTTGGGAGACCCAGTACTTC	CASSPSASGSWETQYF
few	TRBV19	-	TRBJ2-2	TGTGCCAGTAGTATTAGGGGCGGGAACTCGAACACCGGGGAGCTGTTTTTT	CASSIRGGNSNTGELFF
-	TRBV18	-	TRBJ1-1	TGTGCCAGCTCACCTCTTATACTAACGGGGCTGAACACTGAAGCTTTCTTT	CASSPLILTGLNTEAFF
few	TRBV6-2/TRBV6-3	TRBD2	TRBJ2-1	TGTGCCAGCACCCGAGGTCGGTTAGCGGGGTACAATGAGCAGTTCTTC	CASTRGRLAGYNEQFF
-	TRBV5-1	TRBD2	TRBJ2-3	TGCGCCAGCAGCCTGGGACTAGCGGACCCCGGGTGGGATACGCAGTATTTT	CASSLGLADPGWDTQYF
-	TRBV4-2	TRBD2	TRBJ2-1	TGTGCCAGCTCCAACGTGGTGGCGGGAGGGCACAATGAGCAGTTCTTC	CASSNVVAGGHNEQFF
many	TRBV29-1	-	TRBJ2-6	TGCAGCGTGTCTTCTGGGGCCAACGTCCTGACTTTC	CSVSSGANVLTF
many	TRBV5-1	-	TRBJ1-2	TGCGCCAGCAGCTTGCAGGGAGGCTACACCTTC	CASSLQGGYTF
few	TRBV20-1	TRBD1	TRBJ1-2	TGCAGTGCCAGACAGGGCAACACCTTC	CSARQGNTF
many	TRBV28	TRBD2	TRBJ2-1	TGTGCCAGCAGGCCAGCTAGCGGGAACTCCCCCTACAATGAGCAGTTCTTC	CASRPASGNSPYNEQFF
-	TRBV7-2	-	TRBJ1-3	TGTGCCAGCAGCCCCTTAACCGGGGGAAACACCATATATTTT	CASSPLTGGNTIYF
-	TRBV20-1	TRBD1	TRBJ1-2	TGCAGTGCTAGAGGACAGGGGCATGACTATGGCTACACCTTC	CSARGQGHDYGYTF
many	TRBV12-3/TRBV12-4	TRBD1	TRBJ2-3	TGTGCCAGCAGCGCGACAGGGGGCACAGATACGCAGTATTTT	CASSATGGTDTQYF
-	TRBV7-9	-	TRBJ1-6	TGTGCCAGCAGCCCCGGCAGGGATGGATCACCCCTCCACTTT	CASSPGRDGSPLHF
-	TRBV28	-	TRBJ1-2	TGTGCCAGCAGTGGTAGTAGCAGAGTCTATGGCTACACCTTC	CASSGSSRVYGYTF
-	TRBV12-3/TRBV12-4	-	TRBJ1-1	TGTGCCAGCAGTTCTCTCCCGGACACGCGCGATACCTTT	CASSSLPDTRDTF
-	TRBV21-1	-	TRBJ1-1	TGTGCCACCACAGGATCGGCGATTCGCTGCACTGAAGCTTTCTTT	CATTGSAIRCTEAFF
-	TRBV12-3/TRBV12-4	-	TRBJ2-7	TGTGCCAGCAGTTCCCTAGGGCGGGGCTACGAGCAGTACTTC	CASSSLGRGYEQYF
many	TRBV6-1	-	TRBJ2-1	TGTGCCAGCAAGGCGGCGAACGATGAGCAGTTCTTC	CASKAANDEQFF
many	TRBV29-1	TRBD2	TRBJ2-1	TGCAGCGTTGCGGAGAGGACTAGCGAGCAGTTCTTC	CSVAERTSEQFF
-	TRBV12-3/TRBV12-4	-	TRBJ2-2	TGTGCCAGCTTCACCGGGGAGCTGTTTTTT	CASFTGELFF
-	TRBV30	-	TRBJ1-6	TGTGCCTGGAGTATCCAGGGGAATTCACCCCTCCACTTT	CAWSIQGNSPLHF
many	TRBV5-5	-	TRBJ2-5	TGTGCCAGCAGCTTTGATCCCCGGGGAGAGACCCAGTACTTC	CASSFDPRGETQYF
-	TRBV20-1	TRBD2	TRBJ2-2	TGCAGTGCTAGAGAGGGGGGGGACGGGGAGCTGTTTTTT	CSAREGGDGELFF
-	TRBV7-2	TRBD1	TRBJ2-2	TGTGCCAGCAGCTTAGCTGGGACAGGGGGTATGGCCGGGGAGCTGTTTTTT	CASSLAGTGGMAGELFF
many	TRBV29-1	TRBD1	TRBJ1-1	TGCAGCGTTGAGACCGGGTGGGGGGACAGTATCATGAACACTGAAGCTTTCTTT	CSVETGWGDSIMNTEAFF
-	TRBV29-1	TRBD1	TRBJ1-5	TGCAGCAGGGCAGGGGGCTGTAGCAATCAGCCCCAGCATTTT	CSRAGGCSNQPQHF
many	TRBV12-3/TRBV12-4	TRBD1	TRBJ1-1	TGTGCCAGTACAGGGGAAAGTTTGAACACTGAAGCTTTCTTT	CASTGESLNTEAFF
many	TRBV28	-	TRBJ2-3	TGTGCCAGCAGTAAAGCGGGACAAGATACGCAGTATTTT	CASSKAGQDTQYF
-	TRBV20-1	TRBD2	TRBJ2-2	TGCAGTGCTAGAGGGCTTCTACTAGCGGGAGGCGCCGGGGAGCTGTTTTTT	CSARGLLLAGGAGELFF
few	TRBV28	-	TRBJ2-6	TGTGCCAGCAGTCGTCCTGGGGGAGCCAACGTCCTGACTTTC	CASSRPGGANVLTF
many	TRBV5-1	TRBD1	TRBJ2-1	TGTGCCAGCAGTCCCGGGACAGGGTCCTACAATGAGCAGTTCTTC	CASSPGTGSYNEQFF